The clone carrying this TCR beta chain was seen more than once but under ten times. Primers included in the PCR were 60 Vbeta and 13 Jbeta primers. Here immunoSEQ multiplex PCR was the method, and the copy in TCRdb shows in-frame clones only, minus some. The sample holds 150,000 to 200,000 clones, about 9.4% seen once. This record comes from a study of cytomegalovirus exposure and HLA in healthy donors. Trimming stripped 0 bases from V and 3 bases from J, with 6 bases between. Germline-derived CDR1 and CDR2 are MNHNS and SASEGT. CDR3 length: 13 residues. This clonotype was sampled from a young woman in good health and CMV-seropositive. The chain combines TRBV6-1 with TRBJ2-7; D is unresolved. Sequenced: PBMCs. The CDR3 coding sequence is TGTGCCAGCAGTGAAGCACCGAGCTACGAGCAGTACTTC. Translating it yields CASSEAPSYEQYF.